The present TCR beta chain was sequenced within a study of T cell changes during pregnancy in multiple sclerosis. The V gene lost 2 bases and the J gene lost 3 bases, with 17 bases spanning the gap. The CDR3 covers 16 residues. Germline CDR1 is SGDLS and CDR2 is YYNGEE. Clones were read by immunoSEQ multiplex PCR, and TCRdb kept only the in-frame ones, dropping some. Of some 96,000 clones detected, over 80% appear once; the ten largest clones hold around 1.8%. The rearrangement uses TRBV9 and TRBJ1-2; perhaps TRBD1 as D (5 bases). The source is a female donor with multiple sclerosis, enrolled in a pregnancy study. The material was peripheral blood, obtained after pregnancy. CDR3: CASSVGLSGGYYGYTF. The CDR3 DNA is TGTGCCAGCAGCGTGGGACTATCTGGGGGGTACTATGGCTACACCTTC.